This T cell receptor beta chain was obtained from a study of graft-versus-host responses after intestinal transplantation. Study overall: All recipients were transplanted with multivisceral, liver-intestinal, or isolated intestinal grafts. Among the recipients, all got anti-thymocyte globulin induction and then tacrolimus and steroids for approximately 3 years. General study findings and limits: GvH clones detected in recipient marrow included some appearing first in ileum or blood. The study associated peak circulating GvH clone levels with early post-transplant HvG declines.

Profiling relied on immunoSEQ multiplex PCR, and the TCRdb table lists in-frame clones only, not all of them. This repertoire shows about 99,000 clones, 80% to 95% found once; its top ten account for more than 0.9%. This clone was picked up a small number of times. Its specificity is not known. Deletions cut 7 bases from V and 0 bases from J, with 22 bases between. The germline CDR1 and CDR2 sequences are WSHSY and SAAADI. CDR3 length equals 18 residues. The V gene is TRBV10-2, the J gene TRBJ1-5; D possibly corresponds to TRBD1 (6 bases). The sample in question was unstimulated CD8+ T cells sorted from spleen or lymph node cells, obtained before intestinal transplant. The TCR was taken from a human donor who received an intestinal transplant. The CDR3: CASTDGRRTAYSNQPQHF. As DNA, the CDR3 is TGCGCCAGCACTGATGGTCGCCGGACAGCCTATAGCAATCAGCCCCAGCATTTT.